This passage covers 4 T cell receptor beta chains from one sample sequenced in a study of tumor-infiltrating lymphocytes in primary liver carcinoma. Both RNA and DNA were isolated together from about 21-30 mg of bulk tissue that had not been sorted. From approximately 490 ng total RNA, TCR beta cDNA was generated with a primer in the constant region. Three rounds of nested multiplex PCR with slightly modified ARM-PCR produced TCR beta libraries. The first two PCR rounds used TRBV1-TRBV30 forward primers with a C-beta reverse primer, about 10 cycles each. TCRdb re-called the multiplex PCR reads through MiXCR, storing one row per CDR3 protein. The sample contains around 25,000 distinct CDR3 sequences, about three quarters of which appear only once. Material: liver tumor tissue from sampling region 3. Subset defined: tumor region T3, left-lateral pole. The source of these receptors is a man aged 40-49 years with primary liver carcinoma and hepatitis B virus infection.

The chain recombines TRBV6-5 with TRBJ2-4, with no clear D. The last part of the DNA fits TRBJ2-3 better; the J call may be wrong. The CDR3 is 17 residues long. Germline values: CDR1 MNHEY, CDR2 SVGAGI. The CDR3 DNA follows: TGTGCCAGCAGAGCGCCATGGAAATCAGTAAGCCAAAACATTCAGTATTTT. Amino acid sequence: CASRAPWKSVSQNIQYF.

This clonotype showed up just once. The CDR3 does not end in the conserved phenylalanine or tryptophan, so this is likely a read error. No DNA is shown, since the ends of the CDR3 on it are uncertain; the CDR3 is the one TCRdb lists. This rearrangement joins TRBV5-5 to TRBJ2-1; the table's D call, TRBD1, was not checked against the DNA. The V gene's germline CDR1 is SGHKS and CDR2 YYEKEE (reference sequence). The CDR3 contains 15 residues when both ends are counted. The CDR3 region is CGSSPGQGSYNKQSL.

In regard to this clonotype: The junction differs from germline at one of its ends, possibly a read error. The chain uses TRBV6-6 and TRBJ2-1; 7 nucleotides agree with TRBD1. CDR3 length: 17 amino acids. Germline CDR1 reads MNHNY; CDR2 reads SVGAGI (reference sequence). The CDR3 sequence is CAGSYYRDSPFRYEQFF. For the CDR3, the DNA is TGTGCCGGCAGTTACTATAGGGACAGCCCTTTTAGATATGAGCAGTTCTTC.

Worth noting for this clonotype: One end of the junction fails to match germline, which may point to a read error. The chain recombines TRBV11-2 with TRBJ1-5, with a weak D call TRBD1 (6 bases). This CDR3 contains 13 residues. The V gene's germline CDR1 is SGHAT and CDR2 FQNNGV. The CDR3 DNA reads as TGTACCAGCAGCCTAGATAGCGGACAGCTCCAGCATTTC. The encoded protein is CTSSLDSGQLQHF.